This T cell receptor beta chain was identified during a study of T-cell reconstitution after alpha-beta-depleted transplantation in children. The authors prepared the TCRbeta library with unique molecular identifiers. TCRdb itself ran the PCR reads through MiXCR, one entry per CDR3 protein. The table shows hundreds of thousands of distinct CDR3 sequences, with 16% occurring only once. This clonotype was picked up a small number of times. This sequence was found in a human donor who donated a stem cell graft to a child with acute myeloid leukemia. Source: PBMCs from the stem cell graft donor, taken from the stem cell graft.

CDR3 DNA sequence: TGTGCCAGCAGCCAACAGGCGGGCAAAAACATTCAGTACTTC. This codes for CASSQQAGKNIQYF. The V call is TRBV3-1, the J call TRBJ2-4; possibly TRBD2 for D (5 bases). The V gene's germline CDR1 is LGHDT and CDR2 YNNKEL (reference sequence). There are 14 residues in the CDR3. V lost 2 bases to trimming and J lost 3 bases, with 8 bases between them. Filled out from reference TRBV3-1 and TRBJ2-4, the complete variable domain reads DTAVSQTPKYLVTQMGNDKSIKCEQNLGHDTMYWYKQDSKKFLKIMFSYNNKELIINETVPNRFSPKSPDKAHLNLHINSLELGDSAVYFCASSQQAGKNIQYFGAGTRLSVL.